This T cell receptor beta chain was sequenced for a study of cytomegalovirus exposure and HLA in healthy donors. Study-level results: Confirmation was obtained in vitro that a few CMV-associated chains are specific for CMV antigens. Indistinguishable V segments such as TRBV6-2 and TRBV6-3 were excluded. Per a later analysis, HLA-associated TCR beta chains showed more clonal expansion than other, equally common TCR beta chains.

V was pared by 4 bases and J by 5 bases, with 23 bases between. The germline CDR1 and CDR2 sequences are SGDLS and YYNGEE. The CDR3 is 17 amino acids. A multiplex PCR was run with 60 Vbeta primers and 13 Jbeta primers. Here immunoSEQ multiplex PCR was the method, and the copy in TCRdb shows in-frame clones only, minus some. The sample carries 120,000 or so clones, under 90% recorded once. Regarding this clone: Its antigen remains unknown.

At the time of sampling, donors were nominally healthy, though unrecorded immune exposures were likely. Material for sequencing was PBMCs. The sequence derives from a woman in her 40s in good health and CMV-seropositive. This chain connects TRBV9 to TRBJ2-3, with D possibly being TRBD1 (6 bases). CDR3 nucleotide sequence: TGTGCCAGCAGCCCCACATCGGGACATTCTTCAGTAGATACGCAGTATTTT. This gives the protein CASSPTSGHSSVDTQYF.